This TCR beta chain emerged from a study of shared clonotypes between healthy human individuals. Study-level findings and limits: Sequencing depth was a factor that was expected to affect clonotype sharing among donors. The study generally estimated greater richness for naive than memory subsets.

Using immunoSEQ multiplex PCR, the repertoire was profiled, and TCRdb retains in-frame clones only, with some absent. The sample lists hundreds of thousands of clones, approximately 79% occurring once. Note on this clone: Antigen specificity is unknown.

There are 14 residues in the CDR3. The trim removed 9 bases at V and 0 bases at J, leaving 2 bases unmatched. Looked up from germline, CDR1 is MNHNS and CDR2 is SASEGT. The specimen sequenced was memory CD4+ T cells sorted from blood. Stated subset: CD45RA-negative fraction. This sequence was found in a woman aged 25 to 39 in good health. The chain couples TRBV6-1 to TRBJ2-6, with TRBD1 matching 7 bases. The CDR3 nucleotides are TGTGCCAGTAGACAGGGCTCTGGGGCCAACGTCCTGACTTTC. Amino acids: CASRQGSGANVLTF.